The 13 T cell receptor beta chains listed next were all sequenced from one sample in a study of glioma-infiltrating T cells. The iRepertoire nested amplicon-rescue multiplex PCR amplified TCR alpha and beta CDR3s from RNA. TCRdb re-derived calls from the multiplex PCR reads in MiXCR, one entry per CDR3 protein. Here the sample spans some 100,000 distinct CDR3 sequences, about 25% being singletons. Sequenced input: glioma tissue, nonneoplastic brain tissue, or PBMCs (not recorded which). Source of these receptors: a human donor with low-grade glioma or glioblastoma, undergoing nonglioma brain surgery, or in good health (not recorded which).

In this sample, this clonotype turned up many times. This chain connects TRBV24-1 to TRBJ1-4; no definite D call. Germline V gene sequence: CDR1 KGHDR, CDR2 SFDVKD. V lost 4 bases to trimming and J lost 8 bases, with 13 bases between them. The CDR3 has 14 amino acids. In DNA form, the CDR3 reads TGTGCCACCAGTGACTGGAGAGACCCGGAAAAACTGTTTTTT. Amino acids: CATSDWRDPEKLFF.

The CDR3 here is CASSLIGTRSTDTQYF. DNA for the CDR3: TGTGCCAGCAGTCTAATTGGGACTAGAAGCACAGATACGCAGTATTTT. This chain joins TRBV12-3 or TRBV12-4 and TRBJ2-3; 8 bases match TRBD2. With 5 bases clipped from V and 0 bases from J, the junction kept 7 bases outside the gene matches. The CDR3 length is 16 residues.

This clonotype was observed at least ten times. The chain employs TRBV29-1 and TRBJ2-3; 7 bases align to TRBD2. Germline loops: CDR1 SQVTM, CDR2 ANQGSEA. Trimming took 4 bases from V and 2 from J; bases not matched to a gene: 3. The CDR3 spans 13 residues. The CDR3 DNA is TGCAGCGTTGGCGGGGGTAACACAGATACGCAGTATTTT. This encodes CSVGGGNTDTQYF.

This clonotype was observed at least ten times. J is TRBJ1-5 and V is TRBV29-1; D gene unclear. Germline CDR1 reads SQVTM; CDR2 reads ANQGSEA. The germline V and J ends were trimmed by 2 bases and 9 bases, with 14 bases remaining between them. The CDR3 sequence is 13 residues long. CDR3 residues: CSVEYNTYGPQHF. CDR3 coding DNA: TGCAGCGTTGAATATAACACCTACGGGCCCCAGCATTTT.

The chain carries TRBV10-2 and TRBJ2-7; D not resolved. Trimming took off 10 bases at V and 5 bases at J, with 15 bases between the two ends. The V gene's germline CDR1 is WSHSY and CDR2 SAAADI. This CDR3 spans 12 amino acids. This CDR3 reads CATLGHTNEQYF. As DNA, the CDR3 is TGCGCCACCCTGGGCCACACCAACGAGCAGTACTTC.

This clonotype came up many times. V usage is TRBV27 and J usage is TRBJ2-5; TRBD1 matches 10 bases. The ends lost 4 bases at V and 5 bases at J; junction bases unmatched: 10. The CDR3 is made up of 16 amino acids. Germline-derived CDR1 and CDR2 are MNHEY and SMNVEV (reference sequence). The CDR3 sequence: CASSSNLRQGAETQYF. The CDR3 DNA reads TGTGCCAGCAGTTCCAACCTCCGACAGGGGGCCGAGACCCAGTACTTC.

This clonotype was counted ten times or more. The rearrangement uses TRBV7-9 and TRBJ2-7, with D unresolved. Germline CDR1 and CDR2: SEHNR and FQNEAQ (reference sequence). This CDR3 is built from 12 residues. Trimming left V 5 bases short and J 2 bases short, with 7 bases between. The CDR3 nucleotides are TGTGCCAGCAGCACAGACCCCTACGAGCAGTACTTC. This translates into CASSTDPYEQYF. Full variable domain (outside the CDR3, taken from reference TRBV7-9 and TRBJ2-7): DTGVSQNPRHKITKRGQNVTFRCDPISEHNRLYWYRQTLGQGPEFLTYFQNEAQLEKSRLLSDRFSAERPKGSFSTLEIQRTEQGDSAMYLCASSTDPYEQYFGPGTRLTVT.

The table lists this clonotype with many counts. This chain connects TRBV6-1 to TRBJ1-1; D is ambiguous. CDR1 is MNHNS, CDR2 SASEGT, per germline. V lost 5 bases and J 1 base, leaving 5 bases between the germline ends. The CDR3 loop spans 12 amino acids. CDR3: CASSYQNTEAFF. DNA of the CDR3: TGTGCCAGCAGTTATCAGAACACTGAAGCTTTCTTT.

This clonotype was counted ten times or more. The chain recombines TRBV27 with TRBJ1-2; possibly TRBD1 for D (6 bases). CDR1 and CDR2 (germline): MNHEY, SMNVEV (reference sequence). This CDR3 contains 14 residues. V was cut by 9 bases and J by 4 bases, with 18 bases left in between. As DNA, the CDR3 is TGTGCCAGTCGTCAACAGGGCGGAGGCTATGGCTACACCTTC. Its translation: CASRQQGGGYGYTF.

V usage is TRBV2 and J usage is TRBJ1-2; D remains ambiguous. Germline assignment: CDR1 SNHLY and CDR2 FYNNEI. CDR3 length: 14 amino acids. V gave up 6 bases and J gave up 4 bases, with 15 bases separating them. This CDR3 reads CASSPFGARYGYTF. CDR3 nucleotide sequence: TGTGCCAGCAGCCCCTTCGGAGCACGCTATGGCTACACCTTC.

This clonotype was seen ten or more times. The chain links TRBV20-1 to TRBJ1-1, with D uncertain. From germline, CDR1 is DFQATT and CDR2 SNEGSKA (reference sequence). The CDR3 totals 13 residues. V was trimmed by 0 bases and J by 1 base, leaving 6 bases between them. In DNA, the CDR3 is TGCAGTGCTAGAGATCCAGGGAACACTGAAGCTTTCTTT. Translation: CSARDPGNTEAFF.

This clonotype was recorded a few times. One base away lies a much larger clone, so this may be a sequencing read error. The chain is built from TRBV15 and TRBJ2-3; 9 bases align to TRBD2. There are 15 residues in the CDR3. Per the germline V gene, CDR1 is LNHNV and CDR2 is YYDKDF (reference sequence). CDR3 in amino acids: CATSNSGRVRDTKYF. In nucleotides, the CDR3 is TGTGCCACCAGCAATAGCGGGAGAGTGAGGGATACGAAGTATTTT.

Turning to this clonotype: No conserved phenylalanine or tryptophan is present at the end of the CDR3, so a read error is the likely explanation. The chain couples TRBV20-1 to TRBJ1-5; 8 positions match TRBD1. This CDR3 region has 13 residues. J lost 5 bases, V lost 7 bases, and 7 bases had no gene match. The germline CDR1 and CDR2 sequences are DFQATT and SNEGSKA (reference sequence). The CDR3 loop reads CSDLDRGDQPQHL. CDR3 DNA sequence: TGCAGTGACTTAGACAGGGGAGATCAGCCCCAGCATCTT.